The rows below give T cell receptor beta chains drawn from one sample of a study of blood T cell repertoires in COVID-19. The method was immunoSEQ multiplex PCR; TCRdb's version includes in-frame clones alone and lacks a portion of them. Here the sample spans roughly 99,000 clones, around 74% being singletons. The sequencing input was peripheral blood. These receptors all stem from a woman at least 80 years old with active or convalescent COVID-19. CDR3s include the opening cysteine and the closing phenylalanine or tryptophan. The D gene is left open where the match is weak. Size tells how often a clone was seen (once, few, many) or the class of an expanded clone, and some rows leave it out.

cdr3_nt cdr3_aa d_call j_call v_call clone_size
TGTGCCAGCAGCTTTCTAACGGGAGAACTACAAGAGACCCAGTACTTC CASSFLTGELQETQYF . TRBJ2-5 TRBV7-2 .
TGTGCCAGTAGTTCTTTCGCGTCGACAGGGTCCTACGAGCAGTACTTC CASSSFASTGSYEQYF TRBD1 TRBJ2-7 TRBV19 .
TGTGCCAGCAGTTTCGGGGTCCAAGAGACCCAGTACTTC CASSFGVQETQYF . TRBJ2-5 TRBV12-3/TRBV12-4 .
TGTGCCAGCAGTTGGGACAGGGGGCTGGAGACCCAGTACTTC CASSWDRGLETQYF TRBD1 TRBJ2-5 TRBV2 .
TGTGCCAGCTTTATCCCGGGATTTCGGGACACTGAAGCTTTCTTT CASFIPGFRDTEAFF . TRBJ1-1 TRBV18 .
TGTGCCAGCAGTCCAGGCTACTATGGCTACACCTTC CASSPGYYGYTF . TRBJ1-2 TRBV28 .
TGTGCCAGCGGCGGGCGGACCCAGCCGTCGCCCCAGCATTTT CASGGRTQPSPQHF . TRBJ1-5 TRBV2 .
TGTGCCAGCAGTTTTCCGGGACTAGCGTCCTACAATGAGCAGTTCTTC CASSFPGLASYNEQFF TRBD2 TRBJ2-1 TRBV28 once
TGTGCCAGCAGTCGGTCGGGGGCGGGAGGCCCGAGCTCCTACAATGAGCAGTTCTTC CASSRSGAGGPSSYNEQFF TRBD2 TRBJ2-1 TRBV6-6 few
TGTGCCAGCCGGACTAGCGGGAGCTTCTGGGAGCAGTACTTC CASRTSGSFWEQYF TRBD2 TRBJ2-7 TRBV27 once
TGTGCCAGCTCACCACCCGCACAGGCCGGGGAGCTGTTTTTT CASSPPAQAGELFF . TRBJ2-2 TRBV18 .
TGCGCCAGCAGTCACCTACAGGGGAACACTGAAGCTTTCTTT CASSHLQGNTEAFF . TRBJ1-1 TRBV23-1 .
TGTGCCAGCAGTCCTACTTTGTCTGGAAACACCATATATTTT CASSPTLSGNTIYF . TRBJ1-3 TRBV6-5 .
TGTGCCAGCAGCTTAGTCGGTGGCGGGAGGGCCGGGGAGCAGTTCTTC CASSLVGGGRAGEQFF TRBD2 TRBJ2-1 TRBV7-9 .
TGTGCCAGCAGAATAGCGGCGGGGAGCACAGATACGCAGTATTTT CASRIAAGSTDTQYF . TRBJ2-3 TRBV5-4 .
TGTGCCAGCAGCGTAGGTGGAGATTACGAGCAGTACTTC CASSVGGDYEQYF . TRBJ2-7 TRBV9 .
TGTGCCAGCAGCTCTATCTCTGGAAACACCATATATTTT CASSSISGNTIYF . TRBJ1-3 TRBV2 .
TGTGCCAGCAGCCCTAGCGTGACTCTAGCCTGGGAGCTGTTTTTT CASSPSVTLAWELFF . TRBJ2-2 TRBV7-8 .
TGTGCCAGCAGCGCCGCGGGCATCTCTGGAAACACCATATATTTT CASSAAGISGNTIYF . TRBJ1-3 TRBV9 few
TGTGCCAGCAGCTTAGGGACTAGCGGCAAATACGAGCAGTACTTC CASSLGTSGKYEQYF TRBD2 TRBJ2-7 TRBV7-9 .
TGTGCCAGCAGTAGGGGACTAGCGGGCACAGATACGCAGTATTTT CASSRGLAGTDTQYF TRBD2 TRBJ2-3 TRBV6-5 once
TGTGCCAGCGGTATGGGACACCCACAAGAGGGCTACACCTTC CASGMGHPQEGYTF . TRBJ1-2 TRBV5-6 .
TGTGCCAGCAGCCCTAGCGGGCGCAACACCGGGGAGCTGTTTTTT CASSPSGRNTGELFF TRBD2 TRBJ2-2 TRBV9 .
TGTGCCAGCAGCCAAGCCGACAGGGGTCCGTACGAGCAGTACTTC CASSQADRGPYEQYF TRBD1 TRBJ2-7 TRBV14 .
TGTGCCAGCAGTTTCAGTACTAGCGGGTACCAAGAGACCCAGTACTTC CASSFSTSGYQETQYF TRBD2 TRBJ2-5 TRBV28 .
TGTGCCAGCAGCTTGGCGGCAGGGACCTACAATGAGCAGTTCTTC CASSLAAGTYNEQFF . TRBJ2-1 TRBV5-5 .
TGTGCCAGCAGCTTACGACAGGGGGCATCTGGGGAGCTGTTTTTT CASSLRQGASGELFF TRBD1 TRBJ2-2 TRBV7-2 .
TGTGCCAGCGGTAGCGGGCCTAACACAGATACGCAGTATTTT CASGSGPNTDTQYF . TRBJ2-3 TRBV21-1 .
TGTGCCACCAGTGATTCCAAGACAGTTACCTACGAGCAGTACTTC CATSDSKTVTYEQYF . TRBJ2-7 TRBV24-1 .
TGTGCCTGGTACGGCGGGGTAGCGGGAGCAGATACGCAGTATTTT CAWYGGVAGADTQYF TRBD2 TRBJ2-3 TRBV30 .
TGCGCCAGCAGCCCCCGTGATTCCTCGGGGACCTACGAGCAGTACTTC CASSPRDSSGTYEQYF . TRBJ2-7 TRBV5-1 .
TGCGCCAGCAGTGGGGAAGGGGCCATATATTTT CASSGEGAIYF . TRBJ1-3 TRBV5-1 .
TGTGCCAGCAGACAGGGGGCGGGCGGGGAGCTGTTTTTT CASRQGAGGELFF TRBD1 TRBJ2-2 TRBV28 .
TGTGCCAGCAGCGGGACAGGGGCCCCGCCGGAGACCCAGTACTTC CASSGTGAPPETQYF TRBD1 TRBJ2-5 TRBV5-1 .
TGTGCCAGCAGTTTACCGGGACAGTATTACGAGCAGTACTTC CASSLPGQYYEQYF TRBD1 TRBJ2-7 TRBV6-6 .
TGTGCCAGCAGGTGGCGAGACAGGGACACTGAAGCTTTCTTT CASRWRDRDTEAFF TRBD1 TRBJ1-1 TRBV7-2 once
TGTGCCAGTAAACGACCAGGGGGCCAGCCATTGAACACTGAAGCTTTCTTT CASKRPGGQPLNTEAFF TRBD1 TRBJ1-1 TRBV6-9 .
TGTGCCAGCAGCTTAGAAGGGGGTTTAGGGGCAGATACGCAGTATTTT CASSLEGGLGADTQYF . TRBJ2-3 TRBV11-2 .
TGTGCCAGCACCTCCCCTAGCGGAAGCACAGATACGCAGTATTTT CASTSPSGSTDTQYF TRBD2 TRBJ2-3 TRBV6-5 .
TGTGCCAGTAGTATATCGGGGGGCTATGGCTACACCTTC CASSISGGYGYTF . TRBJ1-2 TRBV19 few
TGTGCCAGCTCACCCCTAGCGGGCGGAGAGACCCAGTACTTC CASSPLAGGETQYF TRBD2 TRBJ2-5 TRBV18 .
TGTGCCAGCAGTTTGGCTGGGACAGAATCTTATGGCTACACCTTC CASSLAGTESYGYTF TRBD1 TRBJ1-2 TRBV28 .
TGTGCCAGCAGCCGACGGACAGGGCTCGGAAACATTCAGTACTTC CASSRRTGLGNIQYF TRBD1 TRBJ2-4 TRBV5-8 .
TGTGCCAGCTCACCAGCTCTTGGACAGGTCGTAACCGGGGAGCTGTTTTTT CASSPALGQVVTGELFF TRBD1 TRBJ2-2 TRBV18 .
TGTGCCAGCAGCTTAAAGGGAGGATACGAGCAGTACTTC CASSLKGGYEQYF . TRBJ2-7 TRBV7-3 few
TGTGCCAGTAGTCCTAGCGGGAGGACAGATACGCAGTATTTT CASSPSGRTDTQYF TRBD2 TRBJ2-3 TRBV19 .
TGTGCCAGCAGTCCTAGCGGGAGGTGGGAGACCCAGTACTTC CASSPSGRWETQYF TRBD2 TRBJ2-5 TRBV2 .
TGTGCCAGCAGCGCGGGGACGGGCAATCAGCCCCAGCATTTT CASSAGTGNQPQHF . TRBJ1-5 TRBV13 few
TGTGCCAGCAATAGGGACAGGGCCCCCGGGGAGCTGTTTTTT CASNRDRAPGELFF TRBD1 TRBJ2-2 TRBV2 once
TGTGCCAGCAGCTTGACCCCCCCCGCGGTGGCTGGAAACACCATATATTTT CASSLTPPAVAGNTIYF . TRBJ1-3 TRBV5-6 .
TGTGCCAGCAGCTTGGGGGGGACCGGGGAGCTGTTTTTT CASSLGGTGELFF TRBD2 TRBJ2-2 TRBV11-2 .
TGTGCCAGCAGCCAACTAGCCGGGACAGCAGCCAAAAACATTCAGTACTTC CASSQLAGTAAKNIQYF TRBD1 TRBJ2-4 TRBV16 .
TGTGCCAGCAGCTGGGGCGACTATGGCTACACCTTC CASSWGDYGYTF . TRBJ1-2 TRBV11-2 few
TGTGCCAGCAGCCCCGGGTGGCCCGGGGATGAAAAACTGTTTTTT CASSPGWPGDEKLFF . TRBJ1-4 TRBV28 .